The 5 T cell receptor beta chains below come from one sample, sequenced in a study of blood T cell repertoires in COVID-19. The data were produced by immunoSEQ multiplex PCR, yet TCRdb's version contains in-frame clones alone and is incomplete. The sample consists of 190,000 or so clones, 85% to 95% of them appearing once. The sequencing sample was made of peripheral blood. These receptors were collected from a man younger than 40 with COVID-19, enrolled during active disease.

The rearrangement uses TRBV6-6 and TRBJ2-7; 8 nucleotides match TRBD1. CDR1 is MNHNY and CDR2 is SVGAGI in the germline V gene (reference sequence). Trimming removed 5 bases from V and 7 bases from J; junction bases left unmatched: 4. The CDR3 is 12 residues long. The CDR3 sequence: CASSPRTGEQYF. The CDR3 region has the DNA TGTGCCAGCAGTCCCAGGACAGGGGAGCAGTACTTC.

V usage is TRBV6-2 or TRBV6-3 and J usage is TRBJ1-1; D remains unclear. V gave up 5 bases and J gave up 11 bases, with 12 bases separating them. The CDR3 length is 11 residues. Germline lookup yields CDR1 MNHEY and CDR2 SVGEGT. CDR3 amino acids: CASSRGPRAFF. The CDR3 DNA is TGTGCCAGCAGTCGGGGTCCGAGGGCTTTCTTT.

For the CDR3, the DNA is TGCGCCAGCAGCCGTATGGGACAGGGGGCAAGAAGGGGAAACACTGAAGCTTTCTTT. Translated, it gives CASSRMGQGARRGNTEAFF. The chain recombines TRBV5-1 with TRBJ1-1; 12 bases agree with TRBD1. This CDR3 contains 19 residues. The V gene end was trimmed by 4 bases and the J gene end by 2 bases; junction bases not matched to a gene: 15. CDR1 is SGHRS and CDR2 is YFSETQ in the germline V gene.

The chain couples TRBV7-9 to TRBJ1-1; 8 positions agree with TRBD1. Per the germline V gene, CDR1 is SEHNR and CDR2 is FQNEAQ (reference sequence). This CDR3 is 14 amino acids long. Germline trimming cut 2 bases from V and 7 bases from J; bases unmatched to any gene: 6. CDR3 region: CASSLTQGADEAFF. CDR3 in DNA: TGTGCCAGCAGCTTAACTCAGGGGGCGGATGAAGCTTTCTTT.

The V and J genes are TRBV4-2 and TRBJ2-7; 7 bases map to TRBD1. The CDR3 totals 16 residues. Germline trimming cut 1 base from V and 2 bases from J; bases unmatched to any gene: 8. Per the germline V gene, CDR1 is LGHNA and CDR2 is YNFKEQ. The CDR3 loop reads CASSQGDSERTYEQYF. The CDR3 nucleotides are TGTGCCAGCAGCCAAGGGGACAGCGAGAGAACCTACGAGCAGTACTTC.